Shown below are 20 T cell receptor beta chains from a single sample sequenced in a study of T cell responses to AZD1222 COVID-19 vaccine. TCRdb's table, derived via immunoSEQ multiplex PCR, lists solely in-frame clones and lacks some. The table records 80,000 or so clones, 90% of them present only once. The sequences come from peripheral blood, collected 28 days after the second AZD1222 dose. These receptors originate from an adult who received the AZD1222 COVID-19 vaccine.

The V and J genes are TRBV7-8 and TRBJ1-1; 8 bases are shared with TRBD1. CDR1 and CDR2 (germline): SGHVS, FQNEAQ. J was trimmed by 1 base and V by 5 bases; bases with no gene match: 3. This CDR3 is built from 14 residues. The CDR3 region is CASSVGQGNTEAFF. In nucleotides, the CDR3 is TGTGCCAGCAGCGTAGGACAGGGGAACACTGAAGCTTTCTTT.

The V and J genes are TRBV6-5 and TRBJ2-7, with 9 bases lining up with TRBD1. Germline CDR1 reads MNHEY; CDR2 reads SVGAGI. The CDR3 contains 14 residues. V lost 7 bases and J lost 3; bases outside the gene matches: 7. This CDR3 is CASTPDRGFYEQYF. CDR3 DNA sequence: TGTGCCAGCACCCCGGACAGGGGTTTCTACGAGCAGTACTTC.

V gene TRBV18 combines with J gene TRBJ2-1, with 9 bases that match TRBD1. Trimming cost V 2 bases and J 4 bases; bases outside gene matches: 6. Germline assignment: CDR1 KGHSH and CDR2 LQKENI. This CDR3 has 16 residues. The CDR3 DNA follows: TGTGCCAGCTCACCAACCACAGGGGGCCTATACAATGAGCAGTTCTTC. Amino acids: CASSPTTGGLYNEQFF.

The CDR3 is CASTGGPGVTNEKLFF. The CDR3 nucleotides read TGCGCCAGCACCGGGGGACCGGGGGTAACTAATGAAAAACTGTTTTTT. The chain is built from TRBV5-1 and TRBJ1-4; TRBD1 might be the D (5 bases). The CDR3 runs 16 residues. From germline, CDR1 is SGHRS and CDR2 YFSETQ. With 6 bases removed from V and 1 base from J, the gap between germline ends came to 16 bases.

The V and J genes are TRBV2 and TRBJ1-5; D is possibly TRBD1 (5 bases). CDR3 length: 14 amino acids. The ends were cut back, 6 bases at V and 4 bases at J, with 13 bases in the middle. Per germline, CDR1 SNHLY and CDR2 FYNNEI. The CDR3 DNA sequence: TGTGCCAGCAGGGAGACAGCGTCTAATCAGCCCCAGCATTTT. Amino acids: CASRETASNQPQHF. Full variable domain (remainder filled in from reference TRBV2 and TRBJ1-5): EPEVTQTPSHQVTQMGQEVILRCVPISNHLYFYWYRQILGQKVEFLVSFYNNEISEKSEIFDDQFSVERPDGSNFTLKIRSTKLEDSAMYFCASRETASNQPQHFGDGTRLSIL.

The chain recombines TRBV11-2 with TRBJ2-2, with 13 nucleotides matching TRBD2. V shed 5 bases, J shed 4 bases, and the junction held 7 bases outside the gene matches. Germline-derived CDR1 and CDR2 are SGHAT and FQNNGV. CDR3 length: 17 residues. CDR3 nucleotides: TGTGCCAGCAGCCGACTAGCGGGAGGCCCCGGCACCGGGGAGCTGTTTTTT. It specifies CASSRLAGGPGTGELFF.

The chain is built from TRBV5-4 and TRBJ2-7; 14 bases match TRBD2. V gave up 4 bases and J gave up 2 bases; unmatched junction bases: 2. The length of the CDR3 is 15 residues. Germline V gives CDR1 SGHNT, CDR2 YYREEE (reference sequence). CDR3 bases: TGTGCCAGCAGCGGGACTAGCGGGAGAACCTACGAGCAGTACTTC. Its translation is CASSGTSGRTYEQYF.

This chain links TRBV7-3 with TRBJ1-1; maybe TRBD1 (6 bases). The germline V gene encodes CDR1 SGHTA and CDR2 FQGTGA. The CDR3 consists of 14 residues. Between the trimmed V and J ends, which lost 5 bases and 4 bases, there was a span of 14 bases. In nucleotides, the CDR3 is TGTGCCAGCAGCCCTAGGGGAGGGGGCACTGAAGCTTTCTTT. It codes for CASSPRGGGTEAFF.

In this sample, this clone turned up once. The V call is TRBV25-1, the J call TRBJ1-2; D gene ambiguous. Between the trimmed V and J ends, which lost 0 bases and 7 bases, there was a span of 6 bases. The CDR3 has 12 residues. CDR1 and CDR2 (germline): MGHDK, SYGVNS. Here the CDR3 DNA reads TGTGCCAGCAGTGAATATTTCAGTGGCTACACCTTC. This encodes CASSEYFSGYTF.

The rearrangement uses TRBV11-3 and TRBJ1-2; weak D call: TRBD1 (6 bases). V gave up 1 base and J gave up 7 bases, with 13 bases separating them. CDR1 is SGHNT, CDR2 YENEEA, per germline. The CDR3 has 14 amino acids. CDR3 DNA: TGTGCCAGCAGCTTAGCCAGAACAGGGTCTGGCTACACCTTC. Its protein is CASSLARTGSGYTF. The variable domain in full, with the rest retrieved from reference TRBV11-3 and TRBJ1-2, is EAGVVQSPRYKIIEKKQPVAFWCNPISGHNTLYWYLQNLGQGPELLIRYENEEAVDDSQLPKDRFSAERLKGVDSTLKIQPAELGDSAVYLCASSLARTGSGYTFGSGTRLTVV.

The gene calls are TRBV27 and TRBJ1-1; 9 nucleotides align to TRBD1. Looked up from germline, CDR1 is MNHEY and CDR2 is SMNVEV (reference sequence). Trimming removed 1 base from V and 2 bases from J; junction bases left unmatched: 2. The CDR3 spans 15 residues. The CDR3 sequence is CASSLFTGGNTEAFF. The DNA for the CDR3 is TGTGCCAGCAGTTTATTTACAGGGGGCAACACTGAAGCTTTCTTT.

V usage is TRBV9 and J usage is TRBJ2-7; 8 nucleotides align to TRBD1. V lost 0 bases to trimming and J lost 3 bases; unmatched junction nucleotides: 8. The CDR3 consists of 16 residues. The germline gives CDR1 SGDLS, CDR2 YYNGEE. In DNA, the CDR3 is TGTGCCAGCAGCGTAGCTACAACAGGGGGTGTCTACGAGCAGTACTTC. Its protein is CASSVATTGGVYEQYF. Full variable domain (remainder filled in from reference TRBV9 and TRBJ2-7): DSGVTQTPKHLITATGQRVTLRCSPRSGDLSVYWYQQSLDQGLQFLIQYYNGEERAKGNILERFSAQQFPDLHSELNLSSLELGDSALYFCASSVATTGGVYEQYFGPGTRLTVT.

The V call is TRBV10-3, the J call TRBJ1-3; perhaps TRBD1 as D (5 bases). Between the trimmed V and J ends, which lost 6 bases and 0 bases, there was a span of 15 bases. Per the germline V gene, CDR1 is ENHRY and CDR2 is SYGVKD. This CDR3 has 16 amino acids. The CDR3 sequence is CAISSGRGHSGNTIYF. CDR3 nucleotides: TGTGCCATCAGCTCGGGGAGGGGCCACTCTGGAAACACCATATATTTT.

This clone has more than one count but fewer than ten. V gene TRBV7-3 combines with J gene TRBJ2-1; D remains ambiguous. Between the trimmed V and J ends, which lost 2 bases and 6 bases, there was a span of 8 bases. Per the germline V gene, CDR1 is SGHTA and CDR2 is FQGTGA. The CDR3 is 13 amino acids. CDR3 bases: TGTGCCAGCAGCTTATTTGTCGCCAATGAGCAGTTCTTC. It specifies CASSLFVANEQFF. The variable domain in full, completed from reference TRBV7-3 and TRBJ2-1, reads GAGVSQTPSNKVTEKGKYVELRCDPISGHTALYWYRQSLGQGPEFLIYFQGTGAADDSGLPNDRFFAVRPEGSVSTLKIQRTERGDSAVYLCASSLFVANEQFFGPGTRLTVL.

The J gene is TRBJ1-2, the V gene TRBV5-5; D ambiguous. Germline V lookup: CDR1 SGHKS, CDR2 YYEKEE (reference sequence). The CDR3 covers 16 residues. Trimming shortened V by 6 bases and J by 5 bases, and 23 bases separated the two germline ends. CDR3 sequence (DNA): TGTGCCAGCACCAAAGAGGCCGGGAGGTTACATTATGGCTACACCTTC. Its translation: CASTKEAGRLHYGYTF.

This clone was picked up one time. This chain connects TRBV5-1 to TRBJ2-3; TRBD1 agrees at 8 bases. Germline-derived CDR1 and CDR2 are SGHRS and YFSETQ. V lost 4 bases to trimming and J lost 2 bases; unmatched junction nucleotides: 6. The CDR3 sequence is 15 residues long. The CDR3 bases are TGCGCCAGCAGCCCGGGGGACAGGACCACAGATACGCAGTATTTT. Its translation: CASSPGDRTTDTQYF.

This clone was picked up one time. CDR3 region: CASGLLTGTAGVPYNEQFF. CDR3 DNA: TGTGCTAGTGGTTTGCTAACGGGGACAGCGGGGGTCCCCTACAATGAGCAGTTCTTC. The gene calls are TRBV12-5 and TRBJ2-1; a possible D gene is TRBD2 (8 bases). V gave up 2 bases and J gave up 2 bases, with 22 bases separating them. Germline loops: CDR1 LGHNT, CDR2 FRNRAP. CDR3 length: 19 residues. Supplemented by reference TRBV12-5 and TRBJ2-1, the full variable domain reads DARVTQTPRHKVTEMGQEVTMRCQPILGHNTVFWYRQTMMQGLELLAYFRNRAPLDDSGMPKDRFSAEMPDATLATLKIQPSEPRDSAVYFCASGLLTGTAGVPYNEQFFGPGTRLTVL.

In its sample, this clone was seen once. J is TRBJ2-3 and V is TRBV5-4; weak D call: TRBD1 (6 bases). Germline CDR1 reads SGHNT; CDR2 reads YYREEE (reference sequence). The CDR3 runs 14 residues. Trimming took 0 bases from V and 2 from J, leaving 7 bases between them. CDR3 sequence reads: CASSLAGDTDTQYF. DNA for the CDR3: TGTGCCAGCAGCTTGGCAGGGGACACAGATACGCAGTATTTT.

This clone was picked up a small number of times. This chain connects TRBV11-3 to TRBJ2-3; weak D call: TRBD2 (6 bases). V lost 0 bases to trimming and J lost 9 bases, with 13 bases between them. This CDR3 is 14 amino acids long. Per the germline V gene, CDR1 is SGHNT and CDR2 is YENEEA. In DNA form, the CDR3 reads TGTGCCAGCAGCTTAGATCGAATGGAGGGCACGCAGTATTTT. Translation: CASSLDRMEGTQYF.

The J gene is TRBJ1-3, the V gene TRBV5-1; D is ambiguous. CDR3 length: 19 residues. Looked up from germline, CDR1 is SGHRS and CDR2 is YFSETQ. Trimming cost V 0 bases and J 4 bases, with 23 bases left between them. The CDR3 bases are TGCGCCAGCAGCTTGGGGCCCATTCGGCCCGGTGCGCGAGGAAACACCATATATTTT. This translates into CASSLGPIRPGARGNTIYF.